These T cell receptor beta chains were read from a single sample in a study of identifying expanded T cells in peripheral blood. The repertoire was sequenced with immunoSEQ multiplex PCR; TCRdb's copy has only in-frame clones and lacks some. The repertoire consists of roughly 100,000 clones, with around nine tenths occurring once and the leading ten covering approximately 16%. Sequencing input: blood. The receptors stem from a person aged 18 to 70 in good health. CDR3s leave out the opening cysteine and the closing phenylalanine or tryptophan.

>TRBJ1-4|TRBV19
ASSVQGALEKLF
>TRBJ2-2|TRBV7-2
ASSFVGNTGELF
>TRBJ2-5|TRBV29-1
SVDRSETQY
>TRBJ1-5|TRBV11-3
ATGTGPGQPQH
>TRBJ2-7|TRBV4-2
ASSQDSSRGREQY
>TRBJ1-2|TRBV2
ASSDMGAGGDGYT
>TRBJ1-2|TRBV6-1
AGRVIGGYGYT
>TRBJ1-6|TRBV5-6
ASSSGTHNNSPLH
>TRBJ1-2|TRBV4-3
ASSQGRGYGYT
>TRBJ2-7|TRBV30
AWSPGQGDLEQY
>TRBJ2-5|TRBV9
ASSPTALQETQY
>TRBJ1-2|TRBV7-2
ASSPQDATRNYGYT
>TRBJ1-5|TRBV4-3
ASSQEVHRVDQPQH
>TRBJ1-1|TRBV10-3
AISGRTGGLAF
>TRBJ2-1|TRBV5-6
ASSLSGVPYNEQF
>TRBJ1-1|TRBV7-9
ASRRGGDTEAF